The subject of this entry is one T cell receptor (beta chain). Germline V gene lookup returns CDR1 SEHNR and CDR2 FQNEAQ (reference sequence). The CDR3 length is 15 residues. V was trimmed by 5 bases and J by 2 bases, leaving 14 bases between them. This specimen belongs to a study of blood T cell repertoires in COVID-19. Overall study: In each case, the material was cDNA or gDNA derived from T cells, B-cell-depleted T cells, or PBMCs.

Source study methods: Reference gene primer amplification yielded estimated nucleated cell counts. Assay used: immunoSEQ multiplex PCR; TCRdb lists only in-frame clones, some missing. The V and J calls and clone size come from that table; D and trimming were worked out from the DNA. The sample carries about 180,000 clones, more than 75% recorded once. Participants spanned ages about 18 to 90 years and resided in 20 to 30 US areas. Sequencing was performed on PBMCs or T cells enriched from blood (not recorded which). The sequence was obtained from a man aged 60 to 69 who had been exposed to COVID-19. The V and J genes are TRBV7-9 and TRBJ2-3; weak D call: TRBD2 (6 bases). CDR3 loop: CASSPRGGYTDTQYF. The CDR3 DNA reads as TGTGCCAGCAGCCCTCGTGGGGGGTACACAGATACGCAGTATTTT.